This TCR beta chain was captured in a study of T-cell memory formation after mild COVID-19. Findings and caveats of the study: Contracting clones, day 15 to 85, had balanced CD4/CD8, and later expanders favored CD4+.

Of note for this clonotype: Its antigen is still unknown.

The V segment lost 6 bases and the J segment 2 bases; nucleotides outside the gene matches: 7. This CDR3 contains 16 residues. Germline V gene data show CDR1 as KGHSH and CDR2 as LQKENI. TCRdb itself ran the 5' RACE reads through MiXCR, one entry per CDR3 protein. This sample has about 560,000 distinct CDR3 sequences, with roughly 20% found just once. This TCR was sampled from an adult woman who had mild COVID-19 (a few samples of this study predate the infection). Cell type and time point are not known. The J gene is TRBJ2-6, the V gene TRBV18, with 7 positions matching TRBD1. The sample consisted of PBMCs or a T cell subset sorted from them (not recorded which). CDR3 loop: CASSSDREAGANVLTF. The CDR3 coding sequence is TGTGCCAGCTCTTCCGACAGGGAAGCTGGGGCCAACGTCCTGACTTTC.